These 26 T cell receptor beta chains originate from one sample sequenced in a study of cytotoxic CD8 clonotypes in ibrutinib-treated CLL. The repertoire was sequenced with immunoSEQ multiplex PCR; TCRdb's copy has only in-frame clones and lacks some. The top ten hold 25% to 35% of the sample, which has 30,000 to 40,000 clones, almost 70% seen once. The source material was PBMCs, sampled before ibrutinib treatment. The receptors were gathered from a human donor with chronic lymphocytic leukemia.

The chain recombines TRBV4-1 with TRBJ2-1; 10 bases align to TRBD2. V trimming: 1 base; J trimming: 2 bases; junction bases outside the gene matches: 2. The CDR3 is 16 amino acids. Germline loops: CDR1 MGHRA, CDR2 YSYEKL. The CDR3: CASSQATSGPYNEQFF. CDR3 DNA: TGCGCCAGCAGCCAAGCGACTAGCGGGCCCTACAATGAGCAGTTCTTC.

The count of this clone is one. The chain employs TRBV9 and TRBJ1-6; D is perhaps TRBD1 (5 bases). The V gene lost 0 bases and the J gene lost 6 bases, with 16 bases spanning the gap. This CDR3 comprises 17 residues. Germline V gives CDR1 SGDLS, CDR2 YYNGEE. The CDR3 DNA follows: TGTGCCAGCAGCGTAGGAGGGTGGGAACAGGCTAATTCACCCCTCCACTTT. It is translated as CASSVGGWEQANSPLHF. The full variable domain, its missing parts supplied by reference TRBV9 and TRBJ1-6, is DSGVTQTPKHLITATGQRVTLRCSPRSGDLSVYWYQQSLDQGLQFLIQYYNGEERAKGNILERFSAQQFPDLHSELNLSSLELGDSALYFCASSVGGWEQANSPLHFGNGTRLTVT.

This chain joins TRBV28 and TRBJ1-3; TRBD1 might be the D (5 bases). V lost 11 bases to trimming and J lost 3 bases, with 11 bases between them. The germline CDR1 and CDR2 sequences are MDHEN and SYDVKM. The CDR3 has 12 amino acids. CDR3 amino acids: CAGGRVGNTIYF. As DNA, the CDR3 is TGTGCCGGCGGCAGGGTTGGAAACACCATATATTTT.

The chain recombines TRBV28 with TRBJ2-7; D gene ambiguous. V lost 6 bases to trimming and J lost 4 bases, with 7 bases between them. CDR3 size: 11 residues. Germline CDR1 reads MDHEN; CDR2 reads SYDVKM. The CDR3 here is CASRTGYEQYF. The DNA of the CDR3 is TGTGCCAGCAGGACCGGGTACGAGCAGTACTTC.

The chain combines TRBV7-9 with TRBJ1-5; unclear D gene. V was pared by 4 bases and J by 5 bases, with 9 bases between. The CDR3 loop spans 13 amino acids. CDR1 SEHNR and CDR2 FQNEAQ come from the germline V gene (reference sequence). The CDR3 DNA reads TGTGCCAGCAGCTCTGAAATCTATCAGCCCCAGCATTTT. It yields the protein CASSSEIYQPQHF.

This clone was observed a few times. The rearrangement uses TRBV14 and TRBJ2-1; 9 bases align to TRBD2. Germline CDR1 and CDR2: SGHDN and FVKESK. The CDR3 has 15 residues. The trim removed 5 bases at V and 0 bases at J, leaving 2 bases unmatched. CDR3 protein: CASSGLAFSYNEQFF. In DNA form, the CDR3 reads TGTGCCAGCAGCGGACTAGCGTTCTCCTACAATGAGCAGTTCTTC.

This rearrangement joins TRBV18 to TRBJ2-1, with D possibly matching TRBD1 (6 bases). V shed 3 bases and J shed 0 bases, with 12 bases lying between them. The CDR3 sequence is 16 residues long. From germline, CDR1 is KGHSH and CDR2 LQKENI. Written as DNA, the CDR3 is TGTGCCAGCTCACCTTCTCAGGGGAGCTCCTACAATGAGCAGTTCTTC. This gives the protein CASSPSQGSSYNEQFF. Drawing the rest from reference TRBV18 and TRBJ2-1, the complete variable domain is NAGVMQNPRHLVRRRGQEARLRCSPMKGHSHVYWYRQLPEEGLKFMVYLQKENIIDESGMPKERFSAEFPKEGPSILRIQQVVRGDSAAYFCASSPSQGSSYNEQFFGPGTRLTVL.

The chain joins TRBV11-2 to TRBJ1-2, with D perhaps matching TRBD1 (5 bases). Germline lookup yields CDR1 SGHAT and CDR2 FQNNGV. Trimming removed 0 bases from V and 4 bases from J, with 15 bases in between. CDR3 length: 16 residues. The CDR3 coding sequence is TGTGCCAGCAGCTTAGATCAGCAGGTCGGGGGCTATGGCTACACCTTC. This codes for CASSLDQQVGGYGYTF.

DNA for the CDR3: TGTGCCAGCAGCTTATATGAGAGCTCCTACAATGAGCAGTTCTTC. This encodes CASSLYESSYNEQFF. The V and J genes are TRBV7-3 and TRBJ2-1; D is unclear. Germline V gene lookup returns CDR1 SGHTA and CDR2 FQGTGA. Trimming shortened V by 2 bases and J by 0 bases, and 8 bases separated the two germline ends. The CDR3 covers 15 residues.

The gene calls are TRBV5-1 and TRBJ2-7, with D possibly matching TRBD2 (6 bases). V lost 3 bases and J lost 7, with 8 bases in between. Germline V gene sequence: CDR1 SGHRS, CDR2 YFSETQ. This CDR3 comprises 11 residues. This CDR3 reads CASSSRGEQYF. The CDR3 nucleotides are TGCGCCAGCAGCTCTCGGGGGGAGCAGTACTTC.

This chain connects TRBV7-2 to TRBJ1-5, with D unresolved. Trimming cost V 5 bases and J 0 bases, with 2 bases left between them. In germline, CDR1 is SGHTA, CDR2 FQGNSA. The length of the CDR3 is 12 residues. In nucleotides, the CDR3 is TGTGCCAGCAGCGCTAGCAATCAGCCCCAGCATTTT. It yields the protein CASSASNQPQHF.

The gene calls are TRBV9 and TRBJ1-1, with 8 bases identical to TRBD1. This CDR3 contains 15 residues. In germline, CDR1 is SGDLS, CDR2 YYNGEE. V dropped 4 bases and J dropped 2; count of bases not matched to a gene: 7. The CDR3 loop is CASSPRQGANTEAFF. The CDR3 DNA follows: TGTGCCAGCAGCCCTCGGCAGGGGGCCAACACTGAAGCTTTCTTT.

The chain links TRBV27 to TRBJ2-5; D is perhaps TRBD1 or TRBD2 (5 bases each). V gave up 8 bases and J gave up 4 bases, with 17 bases separating them. CDR1 and CDR2 from the germline V gene are MNHEY and SMNVEV (reference sequence). The CDR3 loop spans 14 amino acids. This CDR3 reads CASSQRGRVETQYF. For the CDR3, the DNA is TGTGCCAGCTCGCAGAGGGGCCGGGTAGAGACCCAGTACTTC.

There are a few counts of this clone. The chain links TRBV19 to TRBJ1-2; D perhaps matches TRBD1 (6 bases). This CDR3 region has 17 residues. Germline V gene lookup returns CDR1 LNHDA and CDR2 SQIVND (reference sequence). Trimming left V 4 bases short and J 6 bases short, with 24 bases between. The CDR3 DNA follows: TGTGCCAGTAGTACCTCAACGTGGGCCACCGACAGGAATGGCTACACCTTC. This sequence encodes CASSTSTWATDRNGYTF.

This clone was recorded a few times. The rearrangement links TRBV7-3 to TRBJ2-3; D is unresolved. V shed 1 base and J shed 4 bases, with 6 bases lying between them. The CDR3 runs 13 residues. The germline V gene has CDR1 SGHTA and CDR2 FQGTGA. In DNA form, the CDR3 reads TGTGCCAGCAGCTTAATTCCTTCAGATACGCAGTATTTT. Its protein is CASSLIPSDTQYF.

This clone was seen a handful of times. The chain links TRBV2 to TRBJ2-7, with unresolved D. CDR1 is SNHLY and CDR2 is FYNNEI in the germline V gene. The CDR3 covers 11 residues. Deletions cut 2 bases from V and 12 bases from J, with 11 bases between. The CDR3 DNA sequence: TGTGCCAGCAGTGAACATGGATTACGGTACTTC. Its protein product is CASSEHGLRYF.

V is TRBV7-8 and J is TRBJ1-5; possible D gene TRBD1, 5 bases. CDR1 is SGHVS, CDR2 FQNEAQ, per germline. This CDR3 comprises 15 residues. Trimming stripped 5 bases from V and 9 bases from J, with 20 bases between. This chain's CDR3 is CASSTRAPGSGPQHF. CDR3 bases: TGTGCCAGCAGCACTCGAGCCCCAGGGAGCGGGCCCCAGCATTTT.

V gene TRBV2 combines with J gene TRBJ2-1; tentatively, D is TRBD2 (6 bases). Germline V gives CDR1 SNHLY, CDR2 FYNNEI. Trimming took off 6 bases at V and 2 bases at J, with 17 bases between the two ends. The CDR3 spans 16 residues. The CDR3 protein is CASSAQSSGTYNEQFF. The CDR3 bases are TGTGCCAGCAGCGCTCAAAGTAGCGGAACCTACAATGAGCAGTTCTTC.

This clone appeared a few times. In DNA form, the CDR3 reads TGTGCCAGCAGTCCATCCGGGACAGGGAACTACGAGCAGTACTTC. It yields the protein CASSPSGTGNYEQYF. The chain combines TRBV25-1 with TRBJ2-7; 9 bases align to TRBD1. The CDR3 has 15 residues. V shed 5 bases, J shed 3 bases, and the junction held 8 bases outside the gene matches. Germline CDR1 MGHDK, CDR2 SYGVNS.

The chain carries TRBV28 and TRBJ1-2; weak D call: TRBD1 (5 bases). Germline V CDR1 and CDR2: MDHEN, SYDVKM. V was clipped by 6 bases and J by 9 bases, with 11 bases between them. The CDR3 sequence is 11 residues long. CDR3 coding DNA: TGTGCCAGCAGCCTCGGGGGTAGCTACACCTTC. This translates into CASSLGGSYTF.

The rearrangement uses TRBV28 and TRBJ2-7, with TRBD2 identical over 13 bases. The V gene's germline CDR1 is MDHEN and CDR2 SYDVKM. This CDR3 is built from 13 residues. Trimming took 6 bases from V and 12 from J; bases not matched to a gene: 8. CDR3 protein: CASRTSGRPAVYF. CDR3 DNA sequence: TGTGCCAGCAGGACTAGCGGGAGGCCTGCCGTGTACTTC.

The chain carries TRBV5-1 and TRBJ1-4; no definite D call. Between the trimmed V and J ends, which lost 2 bases and 5 bases, there was a span of 16 bases. This CDR3 is built from 16 residues. The germline V gene has CDR1 SGHRS and CDR2 YFSETQ. CDR3 in DNA: TGCGCCAGCAGCTTCTACTGGGGAGCATCGAATGAAAAACTGTTTTTT. This codes for CASSFYWGASNEKLFF.

This clone was observed a few times. The chain uses TRBV18 and TRBJ2-2; D unresolved. CDR1 is KGHSH and CDR2 is LQKENI in the germline V gene. With 2 bases removed from V and 0 bases from J, the gap between germline ends came to 10 bases. This CDR3 is built from 16 residues. Here the CDR3 DNA reads TGTGCCAGCTCACCAGACATTGGCCCGAACACCGGGGAGCTGTTTTTT. Amino acid sequence: CASSPDIGPNTGELFF.

J is TRBJ2-1 and V is TRBV27; perhaps TRBD2 as D (7 bases). Germline V gives CDR1 MNHEY, CDR2 SMNVEV (reference sequence). V shed 10 bases and J shed 8 bases, with 15 bases lying between them. The CDR3 extends over 12 amino acids. CDR3 residues: CATKGGSDEQFF. As DNA, the CDR3 is TGTGCCACCAAGGGGGGGAGCGATGAGCAGTTCTTC.

The genes are TRBV12-5 and TRBJ1-2; D gene uncertain. This CDR3 region has 13 residues. Germline V gene lookup returns CDR1 LGHNT and CDR2 FRNRAP. Trimming shortened V by 1 base and J by 5 bases, and 8 bases separated the two germline ends. The chain's CDR3 is CASGLGLGYGYTF. The DNA of the CDR3 is TGTGCTAGTGGTTTGGGGCTCGGATATGGCTACACCTTC.

The gene calls are TRBV6-6 and TRBJ2-1; tentative D call: TRBD1 (5 bases). V gave up 6 bases and J gave up 8 bases, with 11 bases separating them. The CDR3 runs to 12 residues. Germline-derived CDR1 and CDR2 are MNHNY and SVGAGI (reference sequence). CDR3 loop: CASSPQVHEQFF. CDR3 coding DNA: TGTGCCAGCAGCCCACAGGTACATGAGCAGTTCTTC.